The subject of this entry is one T cell receptor (beta chain). Its antigen is not identified. These data come from a study of shared clonotypes between healthy human individuals. General study results and limits: Large sequencing depth failed to make sorted-subset sequencing complete, rarefaction showed. Generation probability values for non-shared clonotypes were lower than those for clonotypes shared by all four donors.

V lost 7 bases, J lost 0 bases, and 19 bases lay in between. Germline-derived CDR1 and CDR2 are WSHSY and SAAADI. The CDR3 sequence is 18 residues long. Deep-level running was used for the assay. For sorted subsets, 150 to 200 ng DNA per replicate equaled approximately 32,000 T cell genomes. Profiling relied on immunoSEQ multiplex PCR, and the TCRdb table lists in-frame clones only, not all of them. This table holds 600,000 or so clones, 98% found once. Naive CD8 cells comprised CD45RO-negative, CCR7-positively selected cells, excluding terminally differentiated effector memory CD45RA+ cells. The specimen sequenced was naive CD8+ T cells sorted from blood. The rearrangement uses TRBV10-2 and TRBJ2-6, with D perhaps TRBD1 (7 bases). The TCR comes from a man aged 25 to 40 in good health. The CDR3 sequence is CASTQSRDRVSGANVLTF. For the CDR3, the DNA is TGCGCCAGCACCCAATCGCGGGACAGAGTCTCTGGGGCCAACGTCCTGACTTTC.